This T cell receptor beta chain was identified in a study of T cells in Graves' hyperthyroidism and ophthalmopathy. Patients were aged 18 to 65, had disease duration under 2 months, and had newly diagnosed hyperthyroidism. RNA transcripts were the template for amplifying TCR beta CDR3 regions. Initially, a first-round RT-PCR of the TCR CDR3 employed the HTBI primer set. TCRdb processed the multiplex PCR reads anew with MiXCR; each CDR3 protein has one entry. The sample gives some 440,000 distinct CDR3 sequences, approximately 15% of which show up once; roughly 8% is in the top ten. CDR3 length: 14 residues. V was cut by 5 bases and J by 4 bases, with 14 bases left in between. The germline CDR1 and CDR2 sequences are PRHDT and FYEKMQ (reference sequence).

Sequencing was carried out using blood. This sequence joins TRBV13 and TRBJ1-2; D gene unclear. This clonotype was obtained from a woman younger than 30 with Graves' hyperthyroidism. CDR3 DNA: TGTGCCAGCAGCCAGAGGGTTGTTGGCTATGGCTACACCTTC. This translates into CASSQRVVGYGYTF.